This is a list of T cell receptor beta chains from one sample in a study of T-cell reconstitution after alpha-beta-depleted transplantation in children. TCRdb re-derived calls from the PCR reads in MiXCR, one entry per CDR3 protein. The sample lists about 480,000 distinct CDR3 sequences, about an eighth occurring once. Sequencing used PBMCs from the stem cell graft donor, obtained from the stem cell graft. Every receptor here comes from a human donor who donated a stem cell graft to a child with combined immunodeficiency. The CDR3 runs from the conserved cysteine through the conserved F or W. A D gene is named only where the DNA matches it firmly. Clone size is shown for a subset of rows, as once, few, many or a class of expanded clone.

V,J,size,D,DNA,CDR3
TRBV7-8,TRBJ2-6,-,-,TGTGCCAGCAGCTTAGGGCCGGGGAGATCTGGGGCCAACGTCCTGACTTTC,CASSLGPGRSGANVLTF
TRBV29-1,TRBJ2-5,few,TRBD2,TGCAGCGGCGCTAGCGGCCAAGAGACCCAGTACTTC,CSGASGQETQYF
TRBV9,TRBJ2-1,-,-,TGTGCCAGCAGCGTAGATGGCGCCAAGGATGAGCAGTTCTTC,CASSVDGAKDEQFF
TRBV20-1,TRBJ2-3,-,-,TGCAGTGCTAGAGTCTGGGGGAGTAGCACAGATACGCAGTATTTT,CSARVWGSSTDTQYF
TRBV14,TRBJ1-4,-,TRBD1,TGTGCCAGCAGCCAAGAATTTGGGACAGGGAGTGCCCTGAATGAAAAACTGTTTTTT,CASSQEFGTGSALNEKLFF
TRBV7-2,TRBJ2-5,-,TRBD1,TGTGCCAGCAGCCTCCGGGACAGGGGACAAGAGACCCAGTACTTC,CASSLRDRGQETQYF
TRBV7-2,TRBJ2-7,-,-,TGTGCCAGCAGCTTGAGCCTAGCCCTCGGCGAGCAGTACTTC,CASSLSLALGEQYF
TRBV6-1,TRBJ1-4,few,TRBD1,TGTGCCAGCAGGTCTACAGGGGGCGGAAAGGAAAAACTGTTTTTT,CASRSTGGGKEKLFF
TRBV6-5,TRBJ2-3,few,TRBD2,TGTGCCAGCAGTTACTTACGGGGGGAAGATACGCAGTATTTT,CASSYLRGEDTQYF
TRBV7-2,TRBJ2-2,many,-,TGTGCCAGCCCCCCGCAGGGGTATGCCGGGGAGCTGTTTTTT,CASPPQGYAGELFF
TRBV6-5,TRBJ1-5,few,TRBD1,TGTGCCAGCAGTTACGCCGGGACAGGGGGGAATCAGCCCCAGCATTTT,CASSYAGTGGNQPQHF
TRBV5-6,TRBJ2-3,many,-,TGTGCCAGCAGCTTGGGAACAGGGCAGGATACGCAGTATTTT,CASSLGTGQDTQYF
TRBV9,TRBJ1-2,-,-,TGTGCCAGCAGTTCCATCTCCTTGTGGGGCTACACCTTC,CASSSISLWGYTF
TRBV2,TRBJ1-1,-,-,TGTGCCAGCACCTTCGAGGGGAACACTGAAGCTTTCTTT,CASTFEGNTEAFF
TRBV7-8,TRBJ2-5,-,-,TGTGCCAGCAGCCCACGGGACCTCGGTATCCAGTACTTC,CASSPRDLGIQYF
TRBV7-6,TRBJ2-7,many,-,TGTGCCAGCAGCTCCCGGGACCTATTGTACGAGCAGTACTTC,CASSSRDLLYEQYF
TRBV27,TRBJ1-5,-,-,TGTGCCAGCAGTTTACAGGGGCTGAACAATCAGCCCCAGCATTTT,CASSLQGLNNQPQHF
TRBV18,TRBJ2-3,-,TRBD2,TGTGCCAGCTCACCACCTATAGCGGGAAGAGTCGCAGATACGCAGTATTTT,CASSPPIAGRVADTQYF
TRBV12-3/TRBV12-4,TRBJ2-1,many,TRBD1,TGTGCCAGCAGTTCTACAGGGGGCTCCTACAATGAGCAGTTCTTC,CASSSTGGSYNEQFF
TRBV29-1,TRBJ1-5,-,-,TGCAGCGTTCGAGGGGGGTACAATCAGCCCCAGCATTTT,CSVRGGYNQPQHF
TRBV29-1,TRBJ2-3,few,TRBD2,TGCAGCGTCCCCCTAGCGGGAGAAGATACGCAGTATTTT,CSVPLAGEDTQYF
TRBV12-3/TRBV12-4,TRBJ1-2,-,-,TGTGCCAGCAGTTTTTCTGGCTACACCTTC,CASSFSGYTF
TRBV10-3,TRBJ1-2,-,-,TGTGCCACACGGACCCTACAGGAGAACTTCTATGGCTACACCTTC,CATRTLQENFYGYTF
TRBV12-3/TRBV12-4,TRBJ2-2,few,-,TGTGCCAGCAGTCCTCGTTTGGGCAGGGCTACCGGGGAGCTGTTTTTT,CASSPRLGRATGELFF
TRBV12-3/TRBV12-4,TRBJ2-3,few,TRBD1,TGTGCCAGCACCTCAGGACAGGCCAGTGGAACAGATACGCAGTATTTT,CASTSGQASGTDTQYF
TRBV12-3/TRBV12-4,TRBJ2-1,many,TRBD1,TGTGCCAGCAGCTTGAGACAGGGGTACAATGAGCAGTTCTTC,CASSLRQGYNEQFF
TRBV5-1,TRBJ2-2,many,-,TGCGCCAGCAGCTTGTCACAAATTAACACCGGGGAGCTGTTTTTT,CASSLSQINTGELFF
TRBV18,TRBJ2-1,-,TRBD1,TGTGCCAGTGTCGGACAGGGCTCCAATGAGCAGTTCTTC,CASVGQGSNEQFF
TRBV4-3,TRBJ2-4,-,TRBD2,TGCGCCAGCAGCCAAGGACTAGCGGGAGGGCTTAAGCAGGACATTCAGTACTTC,CASSQGLAGGLKQDIQYF
TRBV4-3,TRBJ2-1,-,TRBD2,TGCGCCAGCAGCCCAGCTAGCGGGGCTCGCCGCTCCTACAATGAGCAGTTCTTC,CASSPASGARRSYNEQFF
TRBV3-1,TRBJ2-3,few,-,TGTGCCAGCTCCACTAGCTTAGCGCAGTATTTT,CASSTSLAQYF
TRBV7-9,TRBJ2-2,few,-,TGTGCCAGCAGCTTCCGGGGACACACCGGGGAGCTGTTTTTT,CASSFRGHTGELFF
TRBV24-1,TRBJ1-1,-,-,TGTGCCACCAGTGACTCACGAATGGTCACTGAAGCTTTCTTT,CATSDSRMVTEAFF
TRBV7-2,TRBJ2-7,many,TRBD1,TGTGCCAGCAGTGACAGGGCTTACAATTCCGAGCAGTACTTC,CASSDRAYNSEQYF
TRBV2,TRBJ1-4,-,-,TGTGCCAGCACTCAGCGAGTTAATGAAAAACTGTTTTTT,CASTQRVNEKLFF
TRBV9,TRBJ2-5,-,-,TGTGCCAGCAGCGTAGAAGGCTACCCGTACCAAGAGACCCAGTACTTC,CASSVEGYPYQETQYF
TRBV29-1,TRBJ1-5,-,-,TGCAGCGTTCTATCAGAGGGGGGAGACGGCAATCAGCCCCAGCATTTT,CSVLSEGGDGNQPQHF
TRBV11-2,TRBJ2-7,-,TRBD2,TGTGCCAGCAGCCCCCTGGGCGAGAGGGCCAGCGGGATCTCCTACGAGCAGTACTTC,CASSPLGERASGISYEQYF
TRBV2,TRBJ2-2,few,TRBD2,TGTGCCAGCAGTGCTGAGCGGGGGGTCAACACCGGGGAGCTGTTTTTT,CASSAERGVNTGELFF
TRBV11-2,TRBJ2-5,-,-,TGTGCCAGCAGCTGGGGGGTAGAGACCCAGTACTTC,CASSWGVETQYF
TRBV6-5,TRBJ2-3,-,TRBD2,TGTGCCAGCAGTTACTCCCGGGGGGGCGTCACAGATACGCAGTATTTT,CASSYSRGGVTDTQYF
TRBV28,TRBJ2-2,few,TRBD2,TGTGCCAGCTGGACACTCCTAGCGGGGAGCACCGGGGAGCTGTTTTTT,CASWTLLAGSTGELFF
TRBV30,TRBJ2-7,-,-,TGTGCCTGGAGTCAAGGGGGGGCGTTCGAGCAGTACTTC,CAWSQGGAFEQYF
TRBV12-3/TRBV12-4,TRBJ2-2,many,TRBD2,TGTGCCAGCAGTATGGGACTAGCGGGAGCGACCGGGGAGCTGTTTTTT,CASSMGLAGATGELFF
TRBV20-1,TRBJ2-1,many,-,TGCAGTGCTAGTGACTATCACTACTACAATGAGCAGTTCTTC,CSASDYHYYNEQFF
TRBV15,TRBJ2-5,-,-,TGTGCCACCAGCAGAGCTCTCGGACAGCTGAACCAAGAGACCCAGTACTTC,CATSRALGQLNQETQYF
TRBV2,TRBJ1-4,-,-,TGTGCCAGCAGTGAAGCGCTAGATACCGGGCTGAGCGTCGAAAAACTGTTTTTT,CASSEALDTGLSVEKLFF
TRBV20-1,TRBJ1-6,few,-,TGCAGTGCTGACGAGCGGGGAAAGATAGATTCACCCCTCCACTTT,CSADERGKIDSPLHF